One and the same sample provided the 20 T cell receptor beta chains below, sequenced in a study of blood T cell repertoires in COVID-19. Sequenced by immunoSEQ multiplex PCR; TCRdb stores in-frame clones only, minus some. The table includes about 160,000 clones, roughly 84% detected once. The sequenced sample was peripheral blood. The receptors were sampled from a woman aged 50 to 60 with COVID-19, enrolled during active disease.

For the CDR3, the DNA is TGTGCCAGCAGCGTAGGCACAGGGGCCAACACCGGGGAGCTGTTTTTT. Translation: CASSVGTGANTGELFF. The chain couples TRBV9 to TRBJ2-2; TRBD1 matches at 7 bases. This CDR3 contains 16 residues. The V gene end was trimmed by 0 bases and the J gene end by 2 bases; junction bases not matched to a gene: 4. Germline V lookup: CDR1 SGDLS, CDR2 YYNGEE.

This clone was seen a handful of times. V gene TRBV27 combines with J gene TRBJ2-7, with D maybe TRBD1 (5 bases). This CDR3 spans 14 amino acids. CDR1 and CDR2 (germline): MNHEY, SMNVEV (reference sequence). V gave up 3 bases and J gave up 4 bases, with 13 bases separating them. The CDR3 protein is CASSLYPQGYEQYF. In DNA form, the CDR3 reads TGTGCCAGCAGTTTGTACCCTCAGGGTTACGAGCAGTACTTC.

J is TRBJ1-2 and V is TRBV6-5; 7 bases map to TRBD1. The V gene's germline CDR1 is MNHEY and CDR2 SVGAGI. V dropped 6 bases and J dropped 5; count of bases not matched to a gene: 9. This CDR3 region has 14 residues. CDR3 coding DNA: TGTGCCAGCAGCCTAGACAGGGCCTATTATGGCTACACCTTC. Its translation: CASSLDRAYYGYTF.

V gene TRBV19 combines with J gene TRBJ1-5; TRBD1 agrees at 12 bases. Trimming removed 6 bases from V and 6 bases from J; junction bases left unmatched: 6. CDR1 and CDR2 (germline): LNHDA, SQIVND (reference sequence). CDR3 size: 15 residues. CDR3 DNA: TGTGCCAGTAGCCGAGGGACAGGGGGCAGTCAGCCCCAGCATTTT. This codes for CASSRGTGGSQPQHF.

V and J are TRBV12-3 or TRBV12-4 and TRBJ1-5; D gene uncertain. The CDR3 runs 13 residues. The V gene lost 2 bases and the J gene lost 7 bases, with 9 bases spanning the gap. The CDR3 protein is CASSLTGGQPQHF. CDR3 in DNA: TGTGCCAGCAGTTTAACGGGCGGGCAGCCCCAGCATTTT.

The chain carries TRBV3-1 (or the pseudogene TRBV3-2) and TRBJ2-7; no clear D gene. Trimming shortened V by 1 base and J by 4 bases, and 8 bases separated the two germline ends. The length of the CDR3 is 13 residues. CDR1 is LGHDT and CDR2 is YNNKEL in the germline V gene (reference sequence). The CDR3: CASSQGVVYEQYF. In nucleotides, the CDR3 is TGTGCCAGCAGCCAAGGAGTTGTGTACGAGCAGTACTTC.

This clone was observed once. This chain uses TRBV2 with TRBJ2-5, with 8 bases aligning to TRBD1. Trimming cost V 2 bases and J 9 bases; bases outside gene matches: 11. The CDR3 spans 15 residues. The germline V gene encodes CDR1 SNHLY and CDR2 FYNNEI. CDR3 protein: CASSELQVAGGPQYF. As DNA, the CDR3 is TGTGCCAGCAGTGAACTCCAGGTGGCAGGGGGCCCCCAGTACTTC.

The chain carries TRBV6-5 and TRBJ1-2; TRBD1 agrees at 8 bases. The V gene's germline CDR1 is MNHEY and CDR2 SVGAGI. The trim removed 0 bases at V and 8 bases at J, leaving 5 bases unmatched. This CDR3 is 14 amino acids long. For the CDR3, the DNA is TGTGCCAGCAGTTACTCGCAGGGGGCGGTCGGCTACACCTTC. Its translation: CASSYSQGAVGYTF.

The J gene is TRBJ1-3, the V gene TRBV28; weak D call: TRBD1 (6 bases). The length of the CDR3 is 15 residues. Trimming stripped 8 bases from V and 0 bases from J, with 14 bases between. Germline CDR1 MDHEN, CDR2 SYDVKM. The CDR3 protein is CASRNTGYSGNTIYF. The CDR3, as DNA: TGTGCCAGCCGCAACACAGGGTACTCTGGAAACACCATATATTTT.

This rearrangement joins TRBV27 to TRBJ2-3, with 9 nucleotides matching TRBD2. The J segment lost 3 bases and the V segment lost 0 bases, leaving 4 bases of the junction unmatched. CDR1 and CDR2 (germline): MNHEY, SMNVEV (reference sequence). This CDR3 comprises 16 residues. CDR3 loop: CASSLSVAGGTDTQYF. CDR3 nucleotide sequence: TGTGCCAGCAGTTTATCGGTGGCGGGAGGGACAGATACGCAGTATTTT.

V gene TRBV4-2 combines with J gene TRBJ1-1; D unresolved. Germline loops: CDR1 LGHNA, CDR2 YNFKEQ. This CDR3 has 16 residues. V was clipped by 0 bases and J by 0 bases, with 11 bases between them. CDR3 amino acids: CASSQEWEVMNTEAFF. CDR3 in DNA: TGTGCCAGCAGCCAAGAGTGGGAGGTTATGAACACTGAAGCTTTCTTT.

This clone has just a few counts. The chain recombines TRBV11-1 with TRBJ1-1; a weak D match, TRBD1 (6 bases). Trimming removed 4 bases at V and 0 bases at J, with 9 bases between. Germline-derived CDR1 and CDR2 are SGHAT and FQDESV (reference sequence). CDR3 length equals 14 residues. Here the CDR3 DNA reads TGTGCCAGCAGCTCGACAGGCTTGAACACTGAAGCTTTCTTT. This translates into CASSSTGLNTEAFF.

The chain uses TRBV18 and TRBJ2-1; D not resolved. Trimming removed 4 bases from V and 8 bases from J, with 12 bases in between. Germline-derived CDR1 and CDR2 are KGHSH and LQKENI. The CDR3 has 13 amino acids. CDR3 nucleotide sequence: TGTGCCAGCTCACGGGCCTCGGTGGATGAGCAGTTCTTC. It yields the protein CASSRASVDEQFF.

The CDR3 sequence: CASSKTGTEAFF. CDR3 DNA: TGTGCCAGCAGTAAGACTGGCACTGAAGCTTTCTTT. The chain carries TRBV6-5 and TRBJ1-1; no clear D gene. This CDR3 spans 12 amino acids. The V end lost 5 bases, the J end lost 4 bases, and 8 bases lay between the germline ends. Germline V lookup: CDR1 MNHEY, CDR2 SVGAGI.

The J gene is TRBJ2-7, the V gene TRBV20-1, with unresolved D. This CDR3 has 11 amino acids. Germline values: CDR1 DFQATT, CDR2 SNEGSKA (reference sequence). The V end lost 2 bases, the J end lost 3 bases, and 5 bases lay between the germline ends. CDR3 residues: CSARLLYEQYF. Here the CDR3 DNA reads TGCAGTGCTAGACTACTCTACGAGCAGTACTTC.

The chain links TRBV2 to TRBJ2-2, with TRBD2 identical over 11 bases. Germline loops: CDR1 SNHLY, CDR2 FYNNEI. The CDR3 sequence is 16 residues long. With 2 bases clipped from V and 5 bases from J, the junction kept 4 bases outside the gene matches. CDR3 in amino acids: CASSESASGGTGELFF. The CDR3 nucleotides are TGTGCCAGCAGTGAATCGGCTAGCGGGGGGACCGGGGAGCTGTTTTTT.

The chain has TRBV7-2 and TRBJ2-5; 8 nucleotides match TRBD2. CDR1 is SGHTA, CDR2 FQGNSA, per germline. The CDR3 extends over 16 amino acids. The junction had 8 bases not matched to a gene; V was cut back by 1 base and J by 4 bases. The CDR3 DNA sequence: TGTGCCAGCAGCTTAGGCCGCTCGGGACTAGGAGAGACCCAGTACTTC. Amino acid sequence: CASSLGRSGLGETQYF.

The gene calls are TRBV27 and TRBJ2-1, with 9 bases matching TRBD2. Germline lookup yields CDR1 MNHEY and CDR2 SMNVEV (reference sequence). The CDR3 has 15 amino acids. With 8 bases clipped from V and 7 bases from J, the junction kept 12 bases outside the gene matches. For the CDR3, the DNA is TGTGCCAGCTCTTTTGGCGGGGGGGCCAGAAATGAGCAGTTCTTC. Protein sequence: CASSFGGGARNEQFF.

The V and J genes are TRBV7-2 and TRBJ2-3, with unresolved D. The CDR3 runs to 13 residues. Germline CDR1 and CDR2: SGHTA and FQGNSA. V lost 5 bases and J 7 bases, leaving 13 bases between the germline ends. The CDR3 loop is CASSPPPVNTQYF. CDR3 in DNA: TGTGCCAGCAGCCCCCCCCCGGTCAATACGCAGTATTTT.

CDR3 sequence: CASSLTGRGGETQYF. The CDR3 nucleotides are TGTGCCAGCAGTTTAACTGGGCGGGGTGGTGAGACCCAGTACTTC. The chain links TRBV27 to TRBJ2-5; tentative D call: TRBD2 (6 bases). The ends were cut back, 2 bases at V and 5 bases at J, with 15 bases in the middle. This CDR3 region has 15 residues. Germline values: CDR1 MNHEY, CDR2 SMNVEV (reference sequence).